This is a list of T cell receptor beta chains from one sample in a study of blood T cell repertoires in COVID-19. Sequenced by immunoSEQ multiplex PCR; TCRdb stores in-frame clones only, minus some. The repertoire holds about 47,000 clones, with roughly 89% as singletons. The specimen was peripheral blood. The source is a man aged 60 to 69 with active COVID-19. Both conserved end residues are part of each CDR3. Fields, in order: CDR3 protein, J gene, V gene, D gene. The D gene is left open where the match is weak.

CASSSRDRQLWTDSPLHF,TRBJ1-6,TRBV19,TRBD1
CASSLGGTWGNQPQHF,TRBJ1-5,TRBV5-6,-
CASSPQRSTSGRANEQYF,TRBJ2-7,TRBV18,TRBD2
CASRRGTGLPYEQYF,TRBJ2-7,TRBV19,TRBD1
CASSLATGGAQPQHF,TRBJ1-5,TRBV7-2,TRBD1
CASSVGAGALYEQYF,TRBJ2-7,TRBV9,TRBD2
CASSPYRGLVTGELFF,TRBJ2-2,TRBV3-1/TRBV3-2,TRBD1
CSVREVDEKLFF,TRBJ1-4,TRBV29-1,-
CASSPTGGSGANVLTF,TRBJ2-6,TRBV5-8,TRBD1
CASSLEEVGTDTQYF,TRBJ2-3,TRBV5-1,-
CASSPDRVDTQYF,TRBJ2-3,TRBV5-4,TRBD1
CASSIEHSYSYEQYF,TRBJ2-7,TRBV19,-
CASTEGTAYEQYF,TRBJ2-7,TRBV2,-
CASSLMAAGVHTGELFF,TRBJ2-2,TRBV7-3,TRBD2
CASSYNRPNTEAFF,TRBJ1-1,TRBV18,-
CASSLSGAYEQYF,TRBJ2-7,TRBV7-9,TRBD2
CASSQDKQGYIQYF,TRBJ2-4,TRBV4-3,-
CSVEDPGQSSYNEQFF,TRBJ2-1,TRBV29-1,TRBD1
CASSRGLDSNQPQHF,TRBJ1-5,TRBV27,-
CASSLLGADSPLHF,TRBJ1-6,TRBV5-1,-
CASSPGTSGNNEQFF,TRBJ2-1,TRBV18,TRBD2
CASSWAEQYF,TRBJ2-7,TRBV6-4,-
CASSFWTGGDEKLFF,TRBJ1-4,TRBV7-9,-
CASSQGGTDTQYF,TRBJ2-3,TRBV3-1/TRBV3-2,-
CASSFKGVSGPQYF,TRBJ2-5,TRBV9,-
CASSSGGNQPQHF,TRBJ1-5,TRBV7-9,-
CATRPSGGGSTDTQYF,TRBJ2-3,TRBV24-1,TRBD2
CASSPLEGANTEAFF,TRBJ1-1,TRBV18,TRBD1
CASSSGMNTEAFF,TRBJ1-1,TRBV27,-
CASSVALKGGGTDTQYF,TRBJ2-3,TRBV9,TRBD2
CASSARTGQLGDTQYF,TRBJ2-3,TRBV18,-
CASSYVGFRGEKLFF,TRBJ1-4,TRBV6-5,-